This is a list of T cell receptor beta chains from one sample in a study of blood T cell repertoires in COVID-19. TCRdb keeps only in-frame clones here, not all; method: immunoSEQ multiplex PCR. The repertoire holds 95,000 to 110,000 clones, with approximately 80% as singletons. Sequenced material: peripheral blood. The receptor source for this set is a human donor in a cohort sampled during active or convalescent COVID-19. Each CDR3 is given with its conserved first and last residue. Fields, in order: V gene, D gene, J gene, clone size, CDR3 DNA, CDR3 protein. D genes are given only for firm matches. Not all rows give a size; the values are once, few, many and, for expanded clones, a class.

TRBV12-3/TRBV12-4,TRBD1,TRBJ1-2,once,TGTGCCAGCAGCCCGAGGACAGGGAATGACTACACCTTC,CASSPRTGNDYTF
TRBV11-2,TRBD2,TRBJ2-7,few,TGTGCCAGCAGCCTAGCGGGGGGCGGGTACGAGCAGTACTTC,CASSLAGGGYEQYF
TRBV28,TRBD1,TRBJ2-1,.,TGTGCCAGCAGTGGACAGGGTTTGGACAATGAGCAGTTCTTC,CASSGQGLDNEQFF
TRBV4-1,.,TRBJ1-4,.,TGCGCCAGCAGCCAGGGGATACAGGGAGTAGTTGAAAAACTGTTTTTT,CASSQGIQGVVEKLFF
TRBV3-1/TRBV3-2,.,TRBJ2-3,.,TGTGCCAGCAGCCAAGTTGGGACAAGTAGAGATACGCAGTATTTT,CASSQVGTSRDTQYF
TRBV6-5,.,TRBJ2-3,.,TGTGCCAGCACGGGCACAGATACGCAGTATTTT,CASTGTDTQYF
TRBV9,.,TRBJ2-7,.,TGTGCCAGCAGCGTAGACACAGTAGCCTACGAGCAGTACTTC,CASSVDTVAYEQYF
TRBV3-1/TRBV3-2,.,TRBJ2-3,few,TGTGCCAGCAGCCAAGAGGGTCAGGTGCGGTATTTT,CASSQEGQVRYF
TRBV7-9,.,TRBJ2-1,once,TGTGCCAGCAGCTTCTCGGGGGACCTCCACAATGAGCAGTTCTTC,CASSFSGDLHNEQFF
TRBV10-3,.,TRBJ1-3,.,TGTGCCATCAGTGCAGGGTCAGGGCCCCATGGAAACACCATATATTTT,CAISAGSGPHGNTIYF
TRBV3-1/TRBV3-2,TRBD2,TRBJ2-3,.,TGTGCCAGCAGCCTCGGGCCGCGGGGGGGCACAGATACGCAGTATTTT,CASSLGPRGGTDTQYF
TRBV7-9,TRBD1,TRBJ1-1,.,TGTGCCAGCAGCCCAGGGGGCACTGAAGCTTTCTTT,CASSPGGTEAFF
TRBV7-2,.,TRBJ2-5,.,TGTGCCAGCAGCTCCACGCAGGGGTTGGAGACCCAGTACTTC,CASSSTQGLETQYF
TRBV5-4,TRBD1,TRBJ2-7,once,TGTGCCAGCAGTCTCCAGGGACAGCACTACGAGCAGTACTTC,CASSLQGQHYEQYF
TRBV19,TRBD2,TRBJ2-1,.,TGTGCCAGTATGGGGAGGGAGAGGTCCTACAATGAGCAGTTCTTC,CASMGRERSYNEQFF
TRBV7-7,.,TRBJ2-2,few,TGTGCCAGCAGCTTAGCCGTAGGAGGGTCCGGGGAGCTGTTTTTT,CASSLAVGGSGELFF
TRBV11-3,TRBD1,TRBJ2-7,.,TGTGCCAGCAGCCTAGGACAGGGCAATAAAGGCGAGCAGTACTTC,CASSLGQGNKGEQYF
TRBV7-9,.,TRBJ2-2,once,TGTGCCAGCAACCCAGGGCCGCGTACCGGGGAGCTGTTTTTT,CASNPGPRTGELFF
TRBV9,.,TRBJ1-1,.,TGTGCCAGCAGCTCAGGAGGGCATTCTGAAGCTTTCTTT,CASSSGGHSEAFF
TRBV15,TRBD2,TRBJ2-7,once,TGTGCCACCAGCAGGACTAGCGGGGGCAGCTCCTACGAGCAGTACTTC,CATSRTSGGSSYEQYF
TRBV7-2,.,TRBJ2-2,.,TGTGCCAGCAACCCAATAACAAGGAACACCGGGGAGCTGTTTTTT,CASNPITRNTGELFF
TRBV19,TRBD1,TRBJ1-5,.,TGTGCCAGTAGGTCTACAGGGGAGCAGCCCCAGCATTTT,CASRSTGEQPQHF
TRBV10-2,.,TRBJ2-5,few,TGCGCCAGCAGTGATCGTGAGACCCAGTACTTC,CASSDRETQYF
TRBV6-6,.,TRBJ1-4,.,TGTGCCAGCAGTTACTCCGGCGGGGGGTTGGGTGAAAAACTGTTTTTT,CASSYSGGGLGEKLFF
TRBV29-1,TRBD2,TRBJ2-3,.,TGCAGCGTTGTTCGGACGGGGGGAACAGATACGCAGTATTTT,CSVVRTGGTDTQYF
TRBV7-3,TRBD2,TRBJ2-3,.,TGTGCCAGCAGCTTAAGCGGGGGGGCCATTACAGATACGCAGTATTTT,CASSLSGGAITDTQYF
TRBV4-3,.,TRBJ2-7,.,TGCGCCAGCAGCCCTTATTCTGGCGGTGGGTACGGGCAGTACTTC,CASSPYSGGGYGQYF
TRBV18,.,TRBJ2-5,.,TGTGCCAGCTCACCGAACCGAGAAGAGACCCAGTACTTC,CASSPNREETQYF
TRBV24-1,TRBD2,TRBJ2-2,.,TGTGCCACCAGTGATCCACTAGCGGGGGAAGGCGGGGAGCTGTTTTTT,CATSDPLAGEGGELFF
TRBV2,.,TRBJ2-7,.,TGTGCCAGCTCCGGACAGCGCTCCTACGAGCAGTACTTC,CASSGQRSYEQYF
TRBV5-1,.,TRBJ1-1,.,TGCGCCAGCAGCTTGGCCGGGGAGGGTTGGACTGAAGCTTTCTTT,CASSLAGEGWTEAFF
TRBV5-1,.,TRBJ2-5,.,TGCGCCAGCAGCTTGGTTTCCGGCGGGGTTGAAGAGACCCAGTACTTC,CASSLVSGGVEETQYF
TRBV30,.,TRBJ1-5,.,TGTGCCTGGAGTGTTAACAGTTTTGGCCAGCCCCAGCATTTT,CAWSVNSFGQPQHF
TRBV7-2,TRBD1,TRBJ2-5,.,TGTGCCAGCAGCCTAGGGACGGGACAGTGGGAGACCCAGTACTTC,CASSLGTGQWETQYF
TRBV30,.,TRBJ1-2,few,TGTGCCTGGAGTACCCGGTGGAGGGCCAATGGCTACACCTTC,CAWSTRWRANGYTF
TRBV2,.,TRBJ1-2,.,TGTGCCAGCAGGCGGGACAACTATGGCTACACCTTC,CASRRDNYGYTF
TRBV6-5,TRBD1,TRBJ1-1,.,TGTGCCAGCAGGGGACAGGGGTGGGCTTTCTTT,CASRGQGWAFF
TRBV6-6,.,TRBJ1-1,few,TGTGCCAGCAGTTATGGGCAGGAAGGAACTGAAGCTTTCTTT,CASSYGQEGTEAFF
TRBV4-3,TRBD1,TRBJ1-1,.,TGCGCCAGCAGCCAAGGACAGGGGGTTACCGGGGACACTGAAGCTTTCTTT,CASSQGQGVTGDTEAFF
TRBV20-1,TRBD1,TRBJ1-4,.,TGCAGTGCTAGTAGGACAGGGGTAAATGAAAAACTGTTTTTT,CSASRTGVNEKLFF
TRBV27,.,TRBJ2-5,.,TGTGCCAGCAGTCAGGTCGGCCGGGAGACCCAGTACTTC,CASSQVGRETQYF
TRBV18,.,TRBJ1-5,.,TGTGCCAGCTCACAGGGGCGAGATCAGCCCCAGCATTTT,CASSQGRDQPQHF
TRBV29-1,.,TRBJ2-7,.,TGCAGCGTCAGGGGTGACTACGAGCAGTACTTC,CSVRGDYEQYF
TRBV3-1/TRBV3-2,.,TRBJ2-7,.,TGTGCCAGCAGCCAAGTATCCCGGAGGGGCGAGCAGTACTTC,CASSQVSRRGEQYF
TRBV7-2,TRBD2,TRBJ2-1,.,TGTGCCAGCAGCTCGGGACTAGCGGGGCCCCGTGAGCAGTTCTTC,CASSSGLAGPREQFF
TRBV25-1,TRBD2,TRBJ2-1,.,TGTGCCAGCAGTGGGACTAGCAATGAGCAGTTCTTC,CASSGTSNEQFF
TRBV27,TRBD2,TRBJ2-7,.,TGTGCCAGCAGTTCCAAGGCTAGCGGGAGGTACGAGCAGTACTTC,CASSSKASGRYEQYF
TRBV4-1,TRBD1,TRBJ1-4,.,TGCGCCAGCAGACGTACCGGGACAGCTAATGAAAAACTGTTTTTT,CASRRTGTANEKLFF
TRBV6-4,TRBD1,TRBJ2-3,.,TGTGCCAGCTCCGGGACAGGGGGCTCAGATACGCAGTATTTT,CASSGTGGSDTQYF
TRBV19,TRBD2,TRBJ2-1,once,TGTGCCAGTAGTAGCGGGGGGCCGCGGAGCTCCTACAATGAGCAGTTCTTC,CASSSGGPRSSYNEQFF
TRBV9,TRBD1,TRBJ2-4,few,TGTGCCAGCAGCAGCCCGGGACAGGGGGCTGCCAAAAACATTCAGTACTTC,CASSSPGQGAAKNIQYF
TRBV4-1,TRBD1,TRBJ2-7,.,TGCGCCAGCAGCGTCGGACAGGGTCGAGACGAGCAGTACTTC,CASSVGQGRDEQYF
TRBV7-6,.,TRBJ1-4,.,TGTGCCAGCAGCCAAGTAAAATCAGAGGCAACTAATGAAAAACTGTTTTTT,CASSQVKSEATNEKLFF
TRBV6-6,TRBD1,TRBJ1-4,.,TGTGCCAGCAGTGGCAGGGACAGCCCAACTAATGAAAAACTGTTTTTT,CASSGRDSPTNEKLFF
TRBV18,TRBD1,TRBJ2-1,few,TGTGCCAGCTCACCGACAGGGGAAGGCGAGCAGTTCTTC,CASSPTGEGEQFF
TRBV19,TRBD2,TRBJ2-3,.,TGTGCCAGTACCGCTAGCGGGGGCCTTACTTATGTGGATACGCAGTATTTT,CASTASGGLTYVDTQYF
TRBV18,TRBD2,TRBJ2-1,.,TGTGCCAGCTCACCACCGATTAGCGGGGGTTCCTACAATGAGCAGTTCTTC,CASSPPISGGSYNEQFF
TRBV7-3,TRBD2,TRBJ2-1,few,TGTGCCAGCAGCCCGGTAGGACTAGCGGGCAATGAGCAGTTCTTC,CASSPVGLAGNEQFF
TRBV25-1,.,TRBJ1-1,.,TGTGCCAGCAGCCCACAGGGGAACACTGAAGCTTTCTTT,CASSPQGNTEAFF
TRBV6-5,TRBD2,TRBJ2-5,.,TGTGCCAGCAGACGTAGCGGGGGAGTCCAAGAGACCCAGTACTTC,CASRRSGGVQETQYF